This is a list of T cell receptor beta chains from one sample in a study of shared clonotypes between healthy human individuals. Profiled with immunoSEQ multiplex PCR; TCRdb holds only in-frame clones, not every one. The repertoire has a few hundred thousand clones, over 60% of them found once; the top ten carry approximately 12%. The sample was memory CD4+ T cells sorted from blood. The source of these receptors is a man aged 25-45 years in good health. The CDR3 runs from the conserved cysteine through the conserved F or W. D genes are given only for firm matches. Clone size, where shown, is once, few, many, or a class for clones that have expanded.

TRBD2,TRBV9,few,TRBJ2-1,TGTGCCAGCAGCGTAGGACTAGCGGGAGGCCACAATGAGCAGTTCTTC,CASSVGLAGGHNEQFF
TRBD1,TRBV5-1,-,TRBJ2-1,TGCGCCAGCAGCTACCGAGGACAGGGGGGTGACAATGAGCAGTTCTTC,CASSYRGQGGDNEQFF
-,TRBV5-5,-,TRBJ2-1,TGTGCCAGCAGCTTTGACCACGAGACGGTGCAGTTCTTC,CASSFDHETVQFF
-,TRBV11-3,-,TRBJ2-1,TGTGCCAGCAGCGCGGGTCGGACTCGATACAATGAGCAGTTCTTC,CASSAGRTRYNEQFF
TRBD2,TRBV19,-,TRBJ2-7,TGTGCCAGTAGTATAGCCACGAGCGGGAGTCGAAACGAGCAGTACTTC,CASSIATSGSRNEQYF
-,TRBV12-2,-,TRBJ2-7,TGTGCAAGTCGCTCGACAGGGAGGCACGAGCAGTACTTC,CASRSTGRHEQYF
-,TRBV5-1,-,TRBJ2-7,TGCGCCAGAAGTAGGGACTCTTCCTACGAGCAGTACTTC,CARSRDSSYEQYF
-,TRBV28,-,TRBJ2-7,TGTGCCAGCAGTTCGGGGGCAGACTACGAGCAGTACTTC,CASSSGADYEQYF
-,TRBV19,few,TRBJ2-7,TGTGCCAGTAGCCCGGGACCTACCGGGGAGCAGTACTTC,CASSPGPTGEQYF
-,TRBV6-5,-,TRBJ2-7,TGTGCCAGCAGTGCGCTGACAGGTCTACGATACTTC,CASSALTGLRYF
TRBD2,TRBV9,few,TRBJ2-3,TGTGCCAGCAGCGAGGAGCGGGAGGGGGGGACGCAGTATTTT,CASSEEREGGTQYF